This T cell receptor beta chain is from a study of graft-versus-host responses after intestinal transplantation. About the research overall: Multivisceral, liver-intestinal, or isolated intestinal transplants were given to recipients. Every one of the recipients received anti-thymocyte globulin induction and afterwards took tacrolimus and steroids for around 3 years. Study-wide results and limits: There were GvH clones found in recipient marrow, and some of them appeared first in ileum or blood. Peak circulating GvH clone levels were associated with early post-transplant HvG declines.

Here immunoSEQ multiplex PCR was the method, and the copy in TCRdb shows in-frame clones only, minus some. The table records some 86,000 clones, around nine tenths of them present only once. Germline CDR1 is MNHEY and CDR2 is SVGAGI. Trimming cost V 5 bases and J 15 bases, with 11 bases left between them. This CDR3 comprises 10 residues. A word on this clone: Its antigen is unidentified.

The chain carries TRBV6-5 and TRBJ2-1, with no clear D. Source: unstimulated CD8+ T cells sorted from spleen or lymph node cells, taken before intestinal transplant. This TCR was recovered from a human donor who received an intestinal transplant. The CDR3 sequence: CASSEAYLFF. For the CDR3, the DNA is TGTGCCAGCAGTGAAGCGTACTTGTTCTTC.